This entry lists 25 T cell receptor beta chains sequenced from one sample in a study of Ad26.COV2.S vaccination and SARS-CoV-2 variants. TCRdb keeps only in-frame clones here, not all; method: immunoSEQ multiplex PCR. This sample yields under 500,000 clones, of which over 80% are seen a single time; 1.5% to 2% belongs to the top ten. As to treatment: around 19 received Ad26.COV2.S at low or high dose, single or two shots; 5 received placebo; per-sample allocation not given. Sampling happened 63 days after the first vaccine or placebo injection. Specimen: peripheral blood, collected in a trial of Ad26.COV2.S vaccine versus placebo. The receptors derive from a person aged 18-60 years who received the Ad26.COV2.S COVID-19 vaccine or a placebo.

The chain is built from TRBV7-9 and TRBJ1-3; no definite D call. V lost 0 bases, J lost 4 bases, and 10 bases lay in between. CDR3 length: 15 residues. The germline CDR1 and CDR2 sequences are SEHNR and FQNEAQ (reference sequence). The CDR3 loop reads CASSLAEFSGNTIYF. In DNA, the CDR3 is TGTGCCAGCAGCTTAGCGGAGTTTTCGGGAAACACCATATATTTT.

The CDR3 region has the DNA TGTGCCAGCAGTTTCAGGGGGAAGTTCGGGGGCTACACCTTC. Its translation is CASSFRGKFGGYTF. The gene calls are TRBV27 and TRBJ1-2; 7 bases line up with TRBD1. Looked up from germline, CDR1 is MNHEY and CDR2 is SMNVEV (reference sequence). This CDR3 contains 14 residues. The ends lost 3 bases at V and 8 bases at J; junction bases unmatched: 9.

The CDR3 region has the DNA TGTGCCAGCAGTTTAATCTCCCCAGATACGCAGTATTTT. This gives the protein CASSLISPDTQYF. This chain uses TRBV27 with TRBJ2-3; D uncertain. Germline V lookup: CDR1 MNHEY, CDR2 SMNVEV (reference sequence). The CDR3 spans 13 residues. V lost 2 bases and J 4 bases, leaving 7 bases between the germline ends.

The chain links TRBV9 to TRBJ2-7; D is possibly TRBD1 (6 bases). Germline V gene lookup returns CDR1 SGDLS and CDR2 YYNGEE. Trimming stripped 0 bases from V and 6 bases from J, with 13 bases between. This CDR3 has 14 amino acids. The CDR3 nucleotides are TGTGCCAGCAGCGTAGGGGACACCCGTCCCGAGCAGTACTTC. This encodes CASSVGDTRPEQYF.

This clone was recorded a few times. The V and J genes are TRBV27 and TRBJ2-1; D ambiguous. This CDR3 is 21 amino acids long. Looked up from germline, CDR1 is MNHEY and CDR2 is SMNVEV (reference sequence). Trimming stripped 0 bases from V and 1 base from J, with 25 bases between. The CDR3 DNA follows: TGTGCCAGCAGTTTATCGATAACTACCACAGCTAACGTAAAGTCCTACAATGAGCAGTTCTTC. Translated: CASSLSITTTANVKSYNEQFF.

V gene TRBV4-3 combines with J gene TRBJ2-3; 7 nucleotides match TRBD1. Trimming cost V 3 bases and J 3 bases; bases outside gene matches: 12. CDR1 is LGHNA, CDR2 YSLEER, per germline. This CDR3 has 17 residues. The CDR3 DNA reads TGCGCCAGCAGCCACTCAGCAGGGGGAAAGAGTACAGATACGCAGTATTTT. Its translation is CASSHSAGGKSTDTQYF.

The gene calls are TRBV4-3 and TRBJ2-1, with D possibly matching TRBD2 (7 bases). The CDR3 length is 13 residues. Trimming took off 11 bases at V and 8 bases at J, with 19 bases between the two ends. Germline assignment: CDR1 LGHNA and CDR2 YSLEER. CDR3 DNA sequence: TGCGCCCGCTGGGGGGGGGCGGTCCATGAGCAGTTCTTC. This sequence encodes CARWGGAVHEQFF.

The V gene is TRBV6-6, the J gene TRBJ1-6, with D perhaps TRBD1 (5 bases). Germline CDR1 is MNHNY and CDR2 is SVGAGI (reference sequence). The CDR3 is 13 amino acids. Between the trimmed V and J ends, which lost 10 bases and 10 bases, there was a span of 17 bases. The CDR3 coding sequence is TGTGCCACCAAGTCAGGGTTAGGCTCACCCCTCCACTTT. This sequence encodes CATKSGLGSPLHF.

The gene calls are TRBV15 and TRBJ2-5; 8 nucleotides agree with TRBD1. J gave up 5 bases and V 0 bases, and 8 bases lay outside the gene matches. The V gene's germline CDR1 is LNHNV and CDR2 YYDKDF (reference sequence). The CDR3 totals 16 residues. CDR3 region: CATSREVQGAGETQYF. As DNA, the CDR3 is TGTGCCACCAGCAGAGAGGTCCAGGGGGCTGGTGAGACCCAGTACTTC.

Points on this clone: The same CDR3 is also encoded by other DNA sequences in this sample. J is TRBJ2-1 and V is TRBV5-1; D tentatively fits TRBD1 or TRBD2 (6 bases each). Trimming left V 0 bases short and J 2 bases short, with 9 bases between. The length of the CDR3 is 15 residues. The germline CDR1 and CDR2 sequences are SGHRS and YFSETQ. The CDR3 DNA sequence: TGCGCCAGCAGCTTGGAAGGGGGGACCTACAATGAGCAGTTCTTC. Translated, it gives CASSLEGGTYNEQFF.

In DNA form, the CDR3 reads TGTGCCAGCAGTGATTACGGGGGAACCTACGAGCAGTACTTC. Its translation: CASSDYGGTYEQYF. V usage is TRBV6-1 and J usage is TRBJ2-7, with a possible D match to TRBD2 (6 bases). V was cut by 3 bases and J by 2 bases, with 11 bases left in between. Germline lookup yields CDR1 MNHNS and CDR2 SASEGT. There are 14 residues in the CDR3.

This chain links TRBV5-1 with TRBJ1-3; D is uncertain. From germline, CDR1 is SGHRS and CDR2 YFSETQ. The V gene lost 4 bases and the J gene lost 4 bases, with 12 bases spanning the gap. The CDR3 spans 14 residues. The CDR3 here is CASSPRTRGNTIYF. Written as DNA, the CDR3 is TGCGCCAGCAGCCCCCGGACGCGGGGAAACACCATATATTTT.

The CDR3 bases are TGTGCCAGCAGCTTGACAGCGACTAGCTATGGCTACACCTTC. Protein: CASSLTATSYGYTF. The V and J genes are TRBV7-2 and TRBJ1-2, with a possible D match to TRBD1 (5 bases). This CDR3 has 14 amino acids. V was pared by 3 bases and J by 4 bases, with 12 bases between. Germline CDR1 SGHTA, CDR2 FQGNSA. Complete variable domain (other parts from reference TRBV7-2 and TRBJ1-2): GAGVSQSPSNKVTEKGKDVELRCDPISGHTALYWYRQSLGQGLEFLIYFQGNSAPDKSGLPSDRFSAERTGGSVSTLTIQRTQQEDSAVYLCASSLTATSYGYTFGSGTRLTVV.

This clone occurred once. The chain joins TRBV24-1 to TRBJ1-4; D gene uncertain. CDR1 and CDR2 (germline): KGHDR, SFDVKD. This CDR3 region has 13 residues. The V and J ends lost 3 bases and 4 bases respectively, with 5 bases between them. The CDR3 coding sequence is TGTGCCACCAGTGATAGCCATAATGAAAAACTGTTTTTT. Protein sequence: CATSDSHNEKLFF.

The chain is built from TRBV19 and TRBJ1-2, with a weak D call TRBD1 (6 bases). Germline V gene sequence: CDR1 LNHDA, CDR2 SQIVND (reference sequence). The V end was cut by 1 base, the J end by 4 bases, with 7 bases between. The CDR3 is made up of 13 amino acids. The CDR3 loop reads CASSIGQVYGYTF. DNA for the CDR3: TGTGCCAGTAGTATAGGACAGGTCTATGGCTACACCTTC.

A single count supports this clone. This sequence joins TRBV6-7 and TRBJ2-7; D remains unclear. TRBV6-7 is an ORF, with its function uncertain. CDR3 length equals 17 residues. V was shortened by 0 bases and J by 0 bases, with 15 bases between the two germline ends. The DNA of the CDR3 is TGTGCCAGCAGTTACTCGATTGGCAGGATAAGCTCCTACGAGCAGTACTTC. Its protein is CASSYSIGRISSYEQYF.

This chain links TRBV4-1 with TRBJ2-5; D unclear. The V end lost 1 base, the J end lost 6 bases, and 12 bases lay between the germline ends. Germline values: CDR1 MGHRA, CDR2 YSYEKL. The CDR3 is made up of 14 amino acids. The CDR3, as DNA: TGCGCCAGCAGCCAAGGCATGATACCTCAGACCCAGTACTTC. This codes for CASSQGMIPQTQYF.

The CDR3 reads CASSKSGGAGAGTEAFF. As DNA, the CDR3 is TGTGCCAGCTCGAAATCGGGGGGCGCAGGGGCCGGCACTGAAGCTTTCTTT. The genes are TRBV18 and TRBJ1-1, with a weak D call TRBD1 (6 bases). Germline-derived CDR1 and CDR2 are KGHSH and LQKENI. There are 17 residues in the CDR3. The V end lost 6 bases, the J end lost 4 bases, and 24 bases lay between the germline ends.

The rearrangement joins TRBV19 to TRBJ2-1, with D perhaps matching TRBD1 or TRBD2 (6 bases each). The V end was cut by 6 bases, the J end by 1 base, with 10 bases between. CDR3 length: 14 residues. Germline V gives CDR1 LNHDA, CDR2 SQIVND (reference sequence). This chain's CDR3 is CASRAGTSYNEQFF. The DNA of the CDR3 is TGTGCCAGTAGGGCGGGGACATCCTACAATGAGCAGTTCTTC.

V and J are TRBV5-5 and TRBJ2-6; 7 bases align to TRBD1. Germline CDR1 and CDR2: SGHKS and YYEKEE (reference sequence). V shed 5 bases and J 0 bases; nucleotides not matched to a gene: 11. The CDR3 runs to 18 residues. The DNA for the CDR3 is TGTGCCAGCAGGTTTACAGGGGTCGGCCGCTCTGGGGCCAACGTCCTGACTTTC. Translating it yields CASRFTGVGRSGANVLTF.

The V and J genes are TRBV4-1 and TRBJ2-7; D may be TRBD1 (5 bases). This CDR3 is built from 12 residues. Trimming shortened V by 4 bases and J by 6 bases, and 10 bases separated the two germline ends. The germline CDR1 and CDR2 sequences are MGHRA and YSYEKL. DNA of the CDR3: TGCGCCAGCAGCCCTCAGGGTAGCGAGCAGTACTTC. It codes for CASSPQGSEQYF.

The genes are TRBV2 and TRBJ1-1, with 8 bases that match TRBD1. Per the germline V gene, CDR1 is SNHLY and CDR2 is FYNNEI. This CDR3 is built from 14 residues. The J segment lost 4 bases and the V segment lost 5 bases, leaving 6 bases of the junction unmatched. In nucleotides, the CDR3 is TGTGCCAGCAGTTCGACAGGGGACGGCACTGAAGCTTTCTTT. Translating gives CASSSTGDGTEAFF.

The V and J genes are TRBV4-3 and TRBJ2-3; 9 bases match TRBD2. The V gene end was trimmed by 0 bases and the J gene end by 3 bases; junction bases not matched to a gene: 7. The germline V gene encodes CDR1 LGHNA and CDR2 YSLEER. CDR3 length: 17 amino acids. The CDR3 loop reads CASSQDSLAGWTDTQYF. CDR3 nucleotides: TGCGCCAGCAGCCAAGATAGCCTAGCGGGATGGACAGATACGCAGTATTTT.

The chain is built from TRBV4-3 and TRBJ2-7; D not resolved. The CDR3 runs to 16 residues. Germline V gene sequence: CDR1 LGHNA, CDR2 YSLEER. The V gene lost 0 bases and the J gene lost 3 bases, with 15 bases spanning the gap. The CDR3 protein is CASSQDSTGGNYEQYF. CDR3 coding DNA: TGCGCCAGCAGCCAAGATAGTACCGGCGGTAACTACGAGCAGTACTTC.

This chain joins TRBV4-1 and TRBJ1-2; no definite D call. CDR1 is MGHRA, CDR2 YSYEKL, per germline. V lost 2 bases, J lost 10 bases, and 20 bases lay in between. This CDR3 spans 15 amino acids. CDR3 DNA: TGCGCCAGCAGCCAATTTATTCTGAACCTCGATATCTACACCTTC. Translating it yields CASSQFILNLDIYTF.